This note documents a single T cell receptor (beta chain) sequence. Antigen: not known. A clone one base away is much larger, so this may be a read error. Via MiXCR, TCRdb re-called the 5' RACE reads, giving one row per CDR3 protein. The repertoire includes some 45,000 distinct CDR3 sequences, around 28% of them detected once, and around 1.9% sits in the top ten. Study-wide points: In terms of TCR gene usage, tumor memory CD4+ T cells clustered together with blood and lymph node memory CD4+ cells, as well as with lymph node naive CD4+ cells. Greatest tumor Treg TCR overlap was with tumor naive CD4+ cells.

V was shortened by 5 bases and J by 5 bases, with 12 bases between the two germline ends. The CDR3 spans 12 residues. Germline-derived CDR1 and CDR2 are DFQATT and SNEGSKA (reference sequence). Sequenced material: naive CD4+ T cells sorted from blood. Subset described: naive CD4+ T cells, CD4+CD45RA+CD25-. This receptor was obtained from a female donor with breast cancer. The chain carries TRBV20-1 and TRBJ2-5, with a possible D match to TRBD1 (5 bases). The CDR3 protein is CSARGQVETQYF. The CDR3 DNA is TGCAGTGCTCGCGGACAAGTGGAGACCCAGTACTTC.